Given below is one T cell receptor (beta chain) in context. Its antigen is undetermined. The assay was immunoSEQ multiplex PCR, and TCRdb's table has in-frame clones only and misses some. This sample carries roughly 250,000 clones, around 81% of them seen once, and the ten largest clones take 0.5% to 0.65%. CD4+CD25+CD127- Tregs, CD4+CD25- non-Tregs, CD4 and CD8 cells were sorted. Germline loops: CDR1 MNHEY, CDR2 SMNVEV (reference sequence). This CDR3 region has 14 residues. Germline trimming cut 3 bases from V and 3 bases from J; bases unmatched to any gene: 5. This entry comes from a study of Tregs in tolerant kidney transplant recipients. Notes on the study in general: Findings come from small patient numbers and require larger validation.

Sequenced sample: CD4+ T cells from blood. This clonotype originated in a human donor in good health. V and J are TRBV27 and TRBJ2-7; 7 bases align to TRBD1. CDR3 nucleotide sequence: TGTGCCAGCAGTTTGGACAGGCGCCTCTACGAGCAGTACTTC. It translates to CASSLDRRLYEQYF.